A selection of T cell receptor beta chains follows, all from one sample in a study of blood T cells in healthy people across ages. MiXCR was run by TCRdb on the 5' RACE reads, yielding one entry per CDR3 protein. The sample consists of some 940,000 distinct CDR3 sequences, 29% of them appearing once. This sample was also put to use in a study of T cells of mothers and their children.

The sample consisted of blood. These receptors all come from a middle-aged woman in good health. Each CDR3 is given with its conserved first and last residue. Only part of the rows carry a size: once, few, many, or a class if the clone is expanded.

clone size,V gene,CDR3 protein
-,TRBV12-5,CASGLGGARDTQYF
-,TRBV20-1,CSASRPGENTEAFF
-,TRBV9,CASSVVGDPNSPLHF
few,TRBV7-2,CASSLGRQGNNSPLHF
few,TRBV4-3,CASNQNQGTNEKLFF
many,TRBV20-1,CSVKRGTDTQYF
few,TRBV12-3/TRBV12-4,CASSFPGNTIYF
many,TRBV7-2,CASSRDPGYEQYF
-,TRBV5-4,CAGSLGLLDYNEQFF
many,TRBV3-1,CASSQVGSKETQYF
many,TRBV28,CASSIRTDSYGYTF
-,TRBV20-1,CRAGTSVPDTQYF
many,TRBV20-1,CSARATGTYEQYF
many,TRBV6-6,CASRTETEAFF
-,TRBV4-3,CASSHTSPGEQAYEQYF
-,TRBV28,CASSFYPPRRMNTGELFF
once,TRBV18,CASSPLSGGKQFF
few,TRBV20-1,CSAVPGPPITDTQYF
-,TRBV7-3,CASSLNNLGASYEQYF
many,TRBV20-1,CSARVSFGYGYTF
many,TRBV6-5,CASSYSWKSYNSPLHF
-,TRBV7-9,CASSTGDGTDTQYF
-,TRBV27,CASSLKQYGYGYTF
few,TRBV5-1,CASSPPRATEGQYF